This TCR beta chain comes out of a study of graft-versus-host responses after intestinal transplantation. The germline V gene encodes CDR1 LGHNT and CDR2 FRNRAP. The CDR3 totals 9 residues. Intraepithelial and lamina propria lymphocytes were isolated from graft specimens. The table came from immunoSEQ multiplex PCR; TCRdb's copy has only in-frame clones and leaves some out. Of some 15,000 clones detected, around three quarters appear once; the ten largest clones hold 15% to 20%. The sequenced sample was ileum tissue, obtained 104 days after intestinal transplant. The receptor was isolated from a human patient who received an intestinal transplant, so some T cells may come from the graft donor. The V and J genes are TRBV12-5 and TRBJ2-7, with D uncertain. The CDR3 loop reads CAYFHEQYF. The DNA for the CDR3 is TGTGCCTATTTCCACGAGCAGTACTTC.